Each of the 20 T cell receptor beta chains below was sequenced from the same sample in a study of CD8 T cells in Susac syndrome (dated by TCRdb to about 2019). Libraries were constructed by the immunoSEQ multiplex PCR assay. RNA was extracted with the RNeasy kit and roughly 0.5 to 1 ug was reverse transcribed using random hexamers. The public reads were reanalyzed by TCRdb: fastp trimming at Q25, MiXCR alignment, in-frame beta chains only. Rows with a matching CDR3 protein are joined into one entry that keeps the most common DNA and genes. The sample data list some 200,000 distinct CDR3 sequences, and more than 85% of these were observed just once. The ten largest make up around 0.14% of the sample. The sequencing sample was made of CD8+ T cells from PBMCs. Receptors originate from a human donor with multiple sclerosis.

DNA of the CDR3: TGTGCCAGCACTCCGGGACAGCATCTATACAATGAGCAGTTCTTC. It yields the protein CASTPGQHLYNEQFF. J is TRBJ2-1 and V is TRBV19; 7 nucleotides line up with TRBD1. Germline CDR1 reads LNHDA; CDR2 reads SQIVND (reference sequence). This CDR3 contains 15 residues. With 9 bases clipped from V and 4 bases from J, the junction kept 12 bases outside the gene matches.

In its sample, this clonotype was seen once. The CDR3, as DNA: TGTGCCAGCAGTGAACCTAGCGGGAGTCCCCGCTCCTACAATGAGCAGTTCTTC. Its protein product is CASSEPSGSPRSYNEQFF. The chain employs TRBV2 and TRBJ2-1; 10 nucleotides agree with TRBD2. J lost 0 bases, V lost 2 bases, and 7 bases had no gene match. In germline, CDR1 is SNHLY, CDR2 FYNNEI. The CDR3 spans 18 residues.

The chain employs TRBV30 and TRBJ1-1; tentative D call: TRBD1 (6 bases). V lost 1 base to trimming and J lost 1 base, with 13 bases between them. The CDR3 loop spans 15 amino acids. CDR1 and CDR2 from the germline V gene are GTSNPN and SVGIG (reference sequence). The CDR3 region has the DNA TGTGCCTGGAGTGAGAGGGGGGTCGAGAACACTGAAGCTTTCTTT. This sequence encodes CAWSERGVENTEAFF.

This clonotype was found once. The rearrangement links TRBV7-9 to TRBJ2-7; 8 bases agree with TRBD2. CDR1 and CDR2 (germline): SEHNR, FQNEAQ (reference sequence). J gave up 1 base and V 5 bases, and 13 bases lay outside the gene matches. CDR3 length equals 17 residues. This CDR3 is CASSTTRGGHHSYEQYF. CDR3 nucleotide sequence: TGTGCCAGCAGCACAACCCGGGGGGGACACCATTCCTACGAGCAGTACTTC.

The rearrangement uses TRBV6-2 or TRBV6-3 and TRBJ1-2, with D maybe TRBD1 (6 bases). Germline CDR1 MNHEY, CDR2 SVGEGT. The CDR3 extends over 15 amino acids. V was trimmed by 6 bases and J by 6 bases, leaving 20 bases between them. The CDR3 region has the DNA TGTGCCAGCAGCGACCCGAGAACAGGGCTCAATGGCTACACCTTC. Its protein product is CASSDPRTGLNGYTF.

The chain has TRBV6-2 or TRBV6-3 and TRBJ2-1, with 7 bases aligning to TRBD1. This CDR3 spans 16 amino acids. The V and J ends lost 7 bases and 1 base, in that order; junction bases with no gene match: 10. Germline V CDR1 and CDR2: MNHEY, SVGEGT. This CDR3 is CASKTNRDSSYNEQFF. The DNA of the CDR3 is TGTGCCAGCAAAACCAACCGGGACAGTTCCTACAATGAGCAGTTCTTC.

V gene TRBV29-1 combines with J gene TRBJ1-2; TRBD1 agrees at 7 bases. J gave up 4 bases and V 6 bases, and 11 bases lay outside the gene matches. CDR3 length: 14 amino acids. Germline assignment: CDR1 SQVTM and CDR2 ANQGSEA. The CDR3 loop is CSVYPSDRTYGYTF. As DNA, the CDR3 is TGCAGCGTCTACCCATCGGACAGGACCTATGGCTACACCTTC.

This clonotype was detected only once. This chain links TRBV14 with TRBJ2-7; possible D gene TRBD2, 5 bases. V was trimmed by 0 bases and J by 3 bases, leaving 6 bases between them. Germline V lookup: CDR1 SGHDN, CDR2 FVKESK. The CDR3 length is 13 residues. DNA of the CDR3: TGTGCCAGCAGCCAAGACGAGGGCTACGAGCAGTACTTC. Its protein product is CASSQDEGYEQYF.

V gene TRBV9 combines with J gene TRBJ2-5; D call uncertain. This CDR3 has 14 residues. Germline V gene lookup returns CDR1 SGDLS and CDR2 YYNGEE. The V and J ends lost 0 bases and 2 bases respectively, with 8 bases between them. In nucleotides, the CDR3 is TGTGCCAGCAGCGTAGTAGACACACAAGAGACCCAGTACTTC. Protein: CASSVVDTQETQYF.

The rearrangement links TRBV19 to TRBJ2-7; a weak D match, TRBD2 (6 bases). The CDR3 is made up of 14 amino acids. Germline lookup yields CDR1 LNHDA and CDR2 SQIVND (reference sequence). V lost 1 base, J lost 0 bases, and 7 bases lay in between. The CDR3 reads CASSIAGASYEQYF. The CDR3 coding sequence is TGTGCCAGTAGTATAGCGGGAGCCTCCTACGAGCAGTACTTC.

V and J are TRBV6-6 and TRBJ2-1; tentatively, D is TRBD2 (6 bases). Between the trimmed V and J ends, which lost 7 bases and 2 bases, there was a span of 9 bases. The V gene's germline CDR1 is MNHNY and CDR2 SVGAGI (reference sequence). The CDR3 totals 13 residues. As DNA, the CDR3 is TGTGCCAGCAATCCGGGAGCCTACAATGAGCAGTTCTTC. Protein: CASNPGAYNEQFF.

This clonotype was counted a single time. V usage is TRBV30 and J usage is TRBJ2-2; maybe TRBD2 (5 bases). In germline, CDR1 is GTSNPN, CDR2 SVGIG (reference sequence). The V end lost 2 bases, the J end lost 5 bases, and 9 bases lay between the germline ends. The CDR3 is 13 residues long. The CDR3 sequence is CAWSHPGTGELFF. In DNA form, the CDR3 reads TGTGCCTGGAGTCACCCGGGGACCGGGGAGCTGTTTTTT.

The chain uses TRBV20-1 and TRBJ2-1; 12 bases match TRBD2. The trim removed 6 bases at V and 4 bases at J, leaving 4 bases unmatched. The germline V gene has CDR1 DFQATT and CDR2 SNEGSKA (reference sequence). This CDR3 comprises 14 residues. The CDR3 protein is CSASTSGGYNEQFF. DNA of the CDR3: TGCAGTGCCTCGACTAGCGGGGGATACAATGAGCAGTTCTTC.

V is TRBV5-6 and J is TRBJ1-2; 7 bases map to TRBD1. This CDR3 is built from 15 residues. With V trimmed by 1 base and J by 5 bases, 8 bases remained unmatched. CDR1 is SGHDT and CDR2 is YYEEEE in the germline V gene. The DNA for the CDR3 is TGTGCCAGCAGCTTGTGGCAGGGGGGAGGTTATGGCTACACCTTC. Protein: CASSLWQGGGYGYTF.

This clonotype was seen a single time. This chain uses TRBV6-6 with TRBJ2-5; TRBD2 matches 11 bases. The CDR3 spans 15 residues. Trimming took 2 bases from V and 4 from J; bases not matched to a gene: 3. The V gene's germline CDR1 is MNHNY and CDR2 SVGAGI (reference sequence). This CDR3 is CASSYGSGGVETQYF. In DNA form, the CDR3 reads TGTGCCAGCAGTTACGGTAGCGGGGGGGTAGAGACCCAGTACTTC.

The rearrangement links TRBV9 to TRBJ2-3; 9 positions match TRBD2. Germline V CDR1 and CDR2: SGDLS, YYNGEE. CDR3 size: 15 residues. V was clipped by 4 bases and J by 2 bases; unmatched bases: 5. CDR3 loop: CASSTSSGATDTQYF. DNA for the CDR3: TGTGCCAGCAGCACCTCTAGCGGGGCCACAGATACGCAGTATTTT.

The chain is built from TRBV7-2 and TRBJ2-5; D remains ambiguous. V was pared by 4 bases and J by 5 bases, with 8 bases between. The CDR3 sequence is 12 residues long. Germline-derived CDR1 and CDR2 are SGHTA and FQGNSA. The CDR3 is CASSSMGETQYF. The CDR3 DNA is TGTGCCAGCAGCTCCATGGGGGAGACCCAGTACTTC. Full variable domain (remainder filled in from reference TRBV7-2 and TRBJ2-5): GAGVSQSPSNKVTEKGKDVELRCDPISGHTALYWYRQSLGQGLEFLIYFQGNSAPDKSGLPSDRFSAERTGGSVSTLTIQRTQQEDSAVYLCASSSMGETQYFGPGTRLLVL.

The chain joins TRBV29-1 to TRBJ1-3; D ambiguous. V lost 2 bases and J 9 bases, leaving 17 bases between the germline ends. Germline CDR1 is SQVTM and CDR2 is ANQGSEA. CDR3 length: 14 amino acids. CDR3 in amino acids: CSVELFDGRRTIYF. The CDR3 bases are TGCAGCGTTGAACTCTTCGACGGGAGACGCACCATATATTTT.

Details on this clonotype: At one end the junction does not follow the germline gene, possibly because of a read error. This chain joins TRBV10-3 and TRBJ2-6; D might be TRBD1 (6 bases). The germline V gene has CDR1 ENHRY and CDR2 SYGVKD. The CDR3 loop spans 15 amino acids. Here the CDR3 reads CAISDVGAGTNVLTF. Written as DNA, the CDR3 is TGTGCCATCAGTGATGTGGGGGCTGGGACCAACGTCCTGACTTTC.

The V and J genes are TRBV30 and TRBJ1-2; a possible D gene is TRBD1 (5 bases). The V and J ends lost 4 bases and 4 bases respectively, with 13 bases between them. Germline CDR1 GTSNPN, CDR2 SVGIG (reference sequence). This CDR3 spans 13 amino acids. This chain's CDR3 is CAWNEGTVYGYTF. The CDR3 coding sequence is TGTGCCTGGAATGAGGGGACCGTCTATGGCTACACCTTC. Full variable domain (missing parts from reference TRBV30 and TRBJ1-2): SQTIHQWPATLVQPVGSPLSLECTVEGTSNPNLYWYRQAAGRGLQLLFYSVGIGQISSEVPQNLSASRPQDRQFILSSKKLLLSDSGFYLCAWNEGTVYGYTFGSGTRLTVV.